A single sample gave rise to the 23 T cell receptor beta chains below, sequenced in a study of technical replicates of blood from several donors. Clones were read by immunoSEQ multiplex PCR, and TCRdb kept only the in-frame ones, dropping some. The sample consists of fewer than 90,000 clones, 93% of them appearing once. The sample taken for sequencing was T cells isolated from PBMCs. The receptor source for this set is a human donor in good health.

This sequence joins TRBV14 and TRBJ2-3; the D is unclear. Trimming cost V 1 base and J 4 bases, with 12 bases left between them. This CDR3 spans 15 amino acids. Germline V gene lookup returns CDR1 SGHDN and CDR2 FVKESK. CDR3 region: CASSQGVMGADTQYF. The CDR3 DNA is TGTGCCAGCAGCCAAGGAGTAATGGGCGCAGATACGCAGTATTTT.

The chain combines TRBV7-9 with TRBJ1-1; the D is unclear. Germline loops: CDR1 SEHNR, CDR2 FQNEAQ (reference sequence). The CDR3 is 14 residues long. Trimming pared 0 bases from V and 1 base from J, leaving 6 bases between. CDR3 nucleotide sequence: TGTGCCAGCAGCTTAGCCGCCAGGAACACTGAAGCTTTCTTT. It is translated as CASSLAARNTEAFF.

The chain combines TRBV2 with TRBJ2-7; TRBD2 agrees at 7 bases. V shed 3 bases, J shed 0 bases, and the junction held 8 bases outside the gene matches. CDR1 and CDR2 from the germline V gene are SNHLY and FYNNEI. This CDR3 has 16 residues. CDR3: CASSDSSGASSYEQYF. The CDR3 DNA follows: TGTGCCAGCAGTGATTCCAGCGGGGCTAGCTCCTACGAGCAGTACTTC.

The rearrangement joins TRBV14 to TRBJ2-7; D is perhaps TRBD1 (6 bases). Germline CDR1 and CDR2: SGHDN and FVKESK. This CDR3 contains 17 residues. Trimming stripped 0 bases from V and 2 bases from J, with 17 bases between. In DNA form, the CDR3 reads TGTGCCAGCAGCCAAGATGGCGCAGGGGTTAGGGCCTACGAGCAGTACTTC. Its protein is CASSQDGAGVRAYEQYF. Variable domain in full (rest from reference TRBV14 and TRBJ2-7): EAGVTQFPSHSVIEKGQTVTLRCDPISGHDNLYWYRRVMGKEIKFLLHFVKESKQDESGMPNNRFLAERTGGTYSTLKVQPAELEDSGVYFCASSQDGAGVRAYEQYFGPGTRLTVT.

The chain couples TRBV29-1 to TRBJ1-1; D might be TRBD1 (5 bases). Germline values: CDR1 SQVTM, CDR2 ANQGSEA. The CDR3 has 14 amino acids. The germline V and J ends were trimmed by 3 bases and 4 bases, with 15 bases remaining between them. CDR3 loop: CSVERDRQTTEAFF. The CDR3 nucleotides read TGCAGCGTTGAGAGAGATCGACAGACCACTGAAGCTTTCTTT.

V usage is TRBV7-3 and J usage is TRBJ1-1; tentative D call: TRBD1 (6 bases). There are 15 residues in the CDR3. Trimming removed 5 bases at V and 6 bases at J, with 19 bases between. The V gene's germline CDR1 is SGHTA and CDR2 FQGTGA. The CDR3 loop is CASSRIPGQGSEAFF. For the CDR3, the DNA is TGTGCCAGCAGCCGAATTCCGGGACAAGGTTCTGAAGCTTTCTTT. Together with reference TRBV7-3 and TRBJ1-1, the CDR3 gives the full variable domain: GAGVSQTPSNKVTEKGKYVELRCDPISGHTALYWYRQSLGQGPEFLIYFQGTGAADDSGLPNDRFFAVRPEGSVSTLKIQRTERGDSAVYLCASSRIPGQGSEAFFGQGTRLTVV.

The V and J genes are TRBV19 and TRBJ2-6, with 8 bases fitting TRBD1. The germline V gene encodes CDR1 LNHDA and CDR2 SQIVND (reference sequence). V lost 7 bases, J lost 1 base, and 6 bases stayed unmatched. CDR3 length: 16 residues. The CDR3 spells CASTGTGTSGANVLTF. The CDR3 DNA is TGTGCCAGTACTGGGACAGGTACGTCTGGGGCCAACGTCCTGACTTTC.

V and J are TRBV30 and TRBJ1-3; no clear D gene. The germline gives CDR1 GTSNPN, CDR2 SVGIG (reference sequence). The V end lost 5 bases, the J end lost 5 bases, and 19 bases lay between the germline ends. This CDR3 is built from 15 residues. CDR3 in DNA: TGTGCCTGGTCTGCACTAGTAGGTCACCGAAACACCATATATTTT. Translating it yields CAWSALVGHRNTIYF.

The chain couples TRBV5-1 to TRBJ1-1; 7 bases line up with TRBD1. The junction had 11 bases not matched to a gene; V was cut back by 7 bases and J by 5 bases. The CDR3 has 14 residues. CDR1 SGHRS and CDR2 YFSETQ come from the germline V gene. The CDR3 is CASASLGGATEAFF. CDR3 in DNA: TGCGCCAGCGCCTCACTAGGGGGCGCGACTGAAGCTTTCTTT.

The chain joins TRBV4-1 to TRBJ2-3; a weak D match, TRBD1 (6 bases). With 6 bases removed from V and 0 bases from J, the gap between germline ends came to 13 bases. From germline, CDR1 is MGHRA and CDR2 YSYEKL. This CDR3 has 15 amino acids. CDR3 DNA: TGCGCCAGCAGAAGGACAGCGACTAGCACAGATACGCAGTATTTT. This translates into CASRRTATSTDTQYF.

The rearrangement uses TRBV10-3 and TRBJ2-2, with TRBD2 matching over 8 bases. The length of the CDR3 is 12 residues. With V trimmed by 11 bases and J by 3 bases, 2 bases remained unmatched. Germline assignment: CDR1 ENHRY and CDR2 SYGVKD. CDR3 protein: CAALADTGELFF. The DNA of the CDR3 is TGTGCCGCACTAGCGGACACCGGGGAGCTGTTTTTT.

This chain uses TRBV7-9 with TRBJ1-4; D gene uncertain. The CDR3 runs 15 residues. Looked up from germline, CDR1 is SEHNR and CDR2 is FQNEAQ (reference sequence). The V and J ends lost 1 base and 8 bases respectively, with 14 bases between them. The CDR3 sequence is CASSLVNGKAEKLFF. The CDR3 nucleotides are TGTGCCAGCAGCTTAGTTAACGGGAAAGCGGAAAAACTGTTTTTT.

V is TRBV9 and J is TRBJ1-3; D gene unclear. Germline V CDR1 and CDR2: SGDLS, YYNGEE. The CDR3 covers 12 residues. Trimming took 0 bases from V and 9 from J, leaving 7 bases between them. CDR3 DNA sequence: TGTGCCAGCAGCGTAGAGTCGGGCACCATATATTTT. Its translation is CASSVESGTIYF.

V usage is TRBV2 and J usage is TRBJ2-7, with D tentatively TRBD1 (6 bases). Trimming stripped 4 bases from V and 3 bases from J, with 13 bases between. Germline loops: CDR1 SNHLY, CDR2 FYNNEI. This CDR3 contains 14 residues. In DNA, the CDR3 is TGTGCCAGCAGTGGTAGGGGGTCCCTCTACGAGCAGTACTTC. It is translated as CASSGRGSLYEQYF.

The rearrangement links TRBV6-5 to TRBJ1-6; TRBD1 aligns across 8 bases. CDR1 is MNHEY and CDR2 is SVGAGI in the germline V gene. The V segment lost 6 bases and the J segment 5 bases; nucleotides outside the gene matches: 3. The CDR3 loop spans 14 amino acids. CDR3 loop: CASRGTGDNSPLHF. CDR3 in DNA: TGTGCCAGCAGGGGGACAGGAGATAATTCACCCCTCCACTTT.

The CDR3 DNA reads TGTGCCAGCAGCGTAGCCTGGGGGCCGGCTTCCGAGCAGTACTTC. This gives the protein CASSVAWGPASEQYF. The rearrangement uses TRBV9 and TRBJ2-7; a weak D match, TRBD1 (6 bases). This CDR3 is built from 15 residues. V lost 0 bases and J 6 bases, leaving 16 bases between the germline ends. Germline V gene lookup returns CDR1 SGDLS and CDR2 YYNGEE.

V and J are TRBV30 and TRBJ1-5; tentative D call: TRBD1 (6 bases). The CDR3 has 16 residues. The germline V gene has CDR1 GTSNPN and CDR2 SVGIG (reference sequence). V shed 2 bases and J shed 4 bases, with 18 bases lying between them. Here the CDR3 DNA reads TGTGCCTGGAGTCCTAAACAGGGCTTCAGTAATCAGCCCCAGCATTTT. It encodes CAWSPKQGFSNQPQHF.

This chain joins TRBV4-1 and TRBJ2-3; D is unresolved. This CDR3 contains 13 residues. V was trimmed by 4 bases and J by 1 base, leaving 6 bases between them. Germline V lookup: CDR1 MGHRA, CDR2 YSYEKL. The CDR3 bases are TGCGCCAGCAGCCCCCTCGGCACAGATACGCAGTATTTT. This codes for CASSPLGTDTQYF.

V usage is TRBV5-4 and J usage is TRBJ2-1; D may be TRBD2 (5 bases). This CDR3 has 13 residues. Germline CDR1 is SGHNT and CDR2 is YYREEE (reference sequence). Trimming took off 4 bases at V and 5 bases at J, with 10 bases between the two ends. The CDR3 bases are TGTGCCAGCAGCAATACTAGTGACAATGAGCAGTTCTTC. This translates into CASSNTSDNEQFF.

This rearrangement joins TRBV4-1 to TRBJ1-2, with D tentatively TRBD1 (5 bases). V shed 3 bases and J shed 1 base, with 21 bases lying between them. This CDR3 region has 18 residues. The V gene's germline CDR1 is MGHRA and CDR2 YSYEKL. The CDR3 region is CASSQVTPREGGNYGYTF. CDR3 nucleotide sequence: TGCGCCAGCAGCCAGGTTACGCCCAGGGAGGGAGGTAACTATGGCTACACCTTC.

This chain uses TRBV28 with TRBJ1-2; D might be TRBD1 (5 bases). Trimming stripped 8 bases from V and 1 base from J, with 14 bases between. Germline CDR1 is MDHEN and CDR2 is SYDVKM. The CDR3 totals 14 residues. This CDR3 reads CASAWTILNYGYTF. DNA for the CDR3: TGTGCCAGCGCTTGGACAATTCTTAACTATGGCTACACCTTC.

The CDR3 DNA reads as TGTGCCAGCAGCATCGGACAGTACCGTGAAGCTTTCTTT. Amino acid sequence: CASSIGQYREAFF. The chain couples TRBV6-5 to TRBJ1-1; weak D call: TRBD1 (6 bases). This CDR3 contains 13 residues. CDR1 is MNHEY and CDR2 is SVGAGI in the germline V gene. Trimming took off 6 bases at V and 7 bases at J, with 15 bases between the two ends.

The CDR3 here is CASSLGGISNQPQHF. CDR3 DNA sequence: TGCGCCAGCAGCTTGGGTGGCATTAGCAATCAGCCCCAGCATTTT. The chain combines TRBV5-1 with TRBJ1-5; D uncertain. Germline V lookup: CDR1 SGHRS, CDR2 YFSETQ. The CDR3 has 15 amino acids. The V and J ends lost 0 bases and 0 bases respectively, with 7 bases between them.